This T cell receptor beta chain was captured by sequencing in a study of cytomegalovirus exposure and HLA in healthy donors. The PCR was carried out with 60 Vbeta primers and 13 Jbeta primers. The protocol was immunoSEQ multiplex PCR, while the TCRdb copy is restricted to in-frame clones and leaves out a portion. The sample records around 260,000 clones, about four fifths being singletons. The germline gives CDR1 MNHEY, CDR2 SMNVEV (reference sequence). This CDR3 region has 17 residues. Between the trimmed V and J ends, which lost 0 bases and 7 bases, there was a span of 21 bases. The TCR was taken from a girl aged 2 to 9 in good health and CMV-seronegative. The source material was PBMCs. This chain uses TRBV27 with TRBJ1-2; tentatively, D is TRBD1 (6 bases). The CDR3 protein is CASSLSGGRFVLSGYTF. As DNA, the CDR3 is TGTGCCAGCAGTTTATCGGGGGGGCGGTTCGTCCTCTCTGGCTACACCTTC.